This is a list of T cell receptor beta chains from one sample in a study of CD8 T cells in Susac syndrome. MiXCR, run by TCRdb on the immunoSEQ multiplex PCR reads, gives a single entry per CDR3 protein. The sample has a few hundred thousand distinct CDR3 sequences, 85% seen once. The sample was CD8+ T cells from PBMCs. The receptors were gathered from a human donor with multiple sclerosis. Both conserved end residues are part of each CDR3. D genes are given only for firm matches. Clone size, where shown, is once, few, many, or a class for clones that have expanded.

v_call: TRBV6-2/TRBV6-3; j_call: TRBJ2-5; cdr3_length: 10; d_call: NA; clone_size: few; cdr3_aa: CASGLETQYF; cdr3_nt: TGTGCCAGCGGTTTGGAGACCCAGTACTTC
v_call: TRBV4-1; j_call: TRBJ2-7; cdr3_length: 15; d_call: TRBD2; clone_size: NA; cdr3_aa: CASSQYPSGAYEQYF; cdr3_nt: TGCGCCAGCAGCCAATACCCTAGCGGGGCCTACGAGCAGTACTTC
v_call: TRBV5-1; j_call: TRBJ2-3; cdr3_length: 14; d_call: TRBD1; clone_size: NA; cdr3_aa: CASSWGQGEDTQYF; cdr3_nt: TGCGCCAGCAGCTGGGGACAGGGTGAAGATACGCAGTATTTT
v_call: TRBV2; j_call: TRBJ2-1; cdr3_length: 14; d_call: NA; clone_size: NA; cdr3_aa: CASRDLATYNEQFF; cdr3_nt: TGTGCCAGCAGGGACCTAGCGACCTACAATGAGCAGTTCTTC
v_call: TRBV5-5; j_call: TRBJ1-1; cdr3_length: 13; d_call: NA; clone_size: NA; cdr3_aa: CASSTEEGLKAFF; cdr3_nt: TGTGCCAGCAGTACCGAGGAGGGCTTAAAGGCTTTCTTT
v_call: TRBV6-1; j_call: TRBJ2-3; cdr3_length: 14; d_call: NA; clone_size: NA; cdr3_aa: CASSGDIFPDTQYF; cdr3_nt: TGTGCCAGCAGCGGGGACATTTTTCCAGATACGCAGTATTTT
v_call: TRBV4-1; j_call: TRBJ1-2; cdr3_length: 15; d_call: NA; clone_size: NA; cdr3_aa: CASSQVGARCRGYTF; cdr3_nt: TGCGCCAGCAGCCAAGTTGGGGCAAGGTGCAGGGGCTACACCTTC
v_call: TRBV15; j_call: TRBJ2-5; cdr3_length: 14; d_call: NA; clone_size: NA; cdr3_aa: CATSRSRIRETQYF; cdr3_nt: TGTGCCACCAGCAGGTCCAGAATCAGGGAGACCCAGTACTTC
v_call: TRBV27; j_call: TRBJ2-7; cdr3_length: 12; d_call: TRBD2; clone_size: NA; cdr3_aa: CASSGGGREQYF; cdr3_nt: TGTGCCAGCAGCGGGGGGGGCAGAGAGCAGTACTTC
v_call: TRBV29-1; j_call: TRBJ2-7; cdr3_length: 12; d_call: TRBD1; clone_size: NA; cdr3_aa: CSVEETGHEQYF; cdr3_nt: TGCAGCGTTGAAGAGACAGGGCACGAGCAGTACTTC
v_call: TRBV7-9; j_call: TRBJ2-2; cdr3_length: 12; d_call: NA; clone_size: NA; cdr3_aa: CASSWNSGELFF; cdr3_nt: TGTGCCAGCAGCTGGAACTCCGGGGAGCTGTTTTTT
v_call: TRBV27; j_call: TRBJ2-2; cdr3_length: 19; d_call: TRBD1; clone_size: NA; cdr3_aa: CASSPGTGGNPIAAGELFF; cdr3_nt: TGTGCCAGCAGTCCCGGGACAGGGGGAAACCCTATTGCCGCCGGGGAGCTGTTTTTT
v_call: TRBV11-2; j_call: TRBJ2-7; cdr3_length: 15; d_call: TRBD2; clone_size: once; cdr3_aa: CASSLLAGAPYEQYF; cdr3_nt: TGTGCCAGCAGCTTACTAGCGGGAGCCCCCTACGAGCAGTACTTC
v_call: TRBV6-5; j_call: TRBJ1-1; cdr3_length: 15; d_call: TRBD1; clone_size: NA; cdr3_aa: CASKEGTGLNTEAFF; cdr3_nt: TGTGCCAGCAAAGAGGGGACAGGGTTGAACACTGAAGCTTTCTTT
v_call: TRBV12-3/TRBV12-4; j_call: TRBJ2-6; cdr3_length: 15; d_call: NA; clone_size: NA; cdr3_aa: CASSFVGSGANVLTF; cdr3_nt: TGTGCCAGCAGTTTTGTGGGTTCTGGGGCCAACGTCCTGACTTTC
v_call: TRBV9; j_call: TRBJ2-1; cdr3_length: 17; d_call: TRBD2; clone_size: once; cdr3_aa: CASSASFGSGPNNEQFF; cdr3_nt: TGTGCCAGCAGCGCCTCGTTCGGTAGCGGGCCGAACAATGAGCAGTTCTTC
v_call: TRBV27; j_call: TRBJ2-7; cdr3_length: 16; d_call: NA; clone_size: NA; cdr3_aa: CASSPDSGGSSYEQYF; cdr3_nt: TGTGCCAGCAGCCCAGACTCGGGCGGAAGCTCCTACGAGCAGTACTTC
v_call: TRBV3-1; j_call: TRBJ2-1; cdr3_length: 15; d_call: TRBD1; clone_size: NA; cdr3_aa: CASSRGTGEVGEQFF; cdr3_nt: TGTGCCAGCAGCCGTGGGACAGGGGAGGTAGGTGAGCAGTTCTTC
v_call: TRBV6-1; j_call: TRBJ1-1; cdr3_length: 17; d_call: NA; clone_size: NA; cdr3_aa: CASETGRDGAMNTEAFF; cdr3_nt: TGTGCCAGCGAGACAGGAAGAGATGGGGCTATGAACACTGAAGCTTTCTTT
v_call: TRBV7-9; j_call: TRBJ2-7; cdr3_length: 16; d_call: TRBD2; clone_size: NA; cdr3_aa: CASSPRTSGPSYEQYF; cdr3_nt: TGTGCCAGCAGCCCCAGGACTAGCGGCCCTTCCTACGAGCAGTACTTC
v_call: TRBV15; j_call: TRBJ1-2; cdr3_length: 12; d_call: NA; clone_size: NA; cdr3_aa: CATSRDIDGYTF; cdr3_nt: TGTGCCACCAGCAGAGATATCGATGGCTACACCTTC
v_call: TRBV7-9; j_call: TRBJ2-6; cdr3_length: 15; d_call: NA; clone_size: NA; cdr3_aa: CASSLPPSGANVLTF; cdr3_nt: TGTGCCAGCAGCCTACCCCCGTCTGGGGCCAACGTCCTGACTTTC
v_call: TRBV27; j_call: TRBJ2-1; cdr3_length: 16; d_call: NA; clone_size: NA; cdr3_aa: CASSFSGENGDNEQFF; cdr3_nt: TGTGCCAGCAGTTTTTCAGGGGAAAATGGAGACAATGAGCAGTTCTTC
v_call: TRBV10-3; j_call: TRBJ2-2; cdr3_length: 15; d_call: TRBD2; clone_size: NA; cdr3_aa: CAIRSSGGINGELFF; cdr3_nt: TGTGCCATCCGCTCTAGCGGGGGGATTAACGGGGAGCTGTTTTTT
v_call: TRBV7-2; j_call: TRBJ2-1; cdr3_length: 15; d_call: NA; clone_size: NA; cdr3_aa: CASSLGGAPTNEQFF; cdr3_nt: TGTGCCAGCAGCTTAGGGGGGGCGCCGACGAATGAGCAGTTCTTC